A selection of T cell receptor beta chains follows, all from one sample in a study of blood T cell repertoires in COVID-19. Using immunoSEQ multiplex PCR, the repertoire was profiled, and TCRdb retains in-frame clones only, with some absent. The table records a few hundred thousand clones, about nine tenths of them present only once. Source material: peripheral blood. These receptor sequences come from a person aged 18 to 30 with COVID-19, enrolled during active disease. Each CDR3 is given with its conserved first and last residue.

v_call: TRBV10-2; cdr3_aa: CASSEQGGTEAFF
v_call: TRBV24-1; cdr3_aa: CATSVRGVTGELFF
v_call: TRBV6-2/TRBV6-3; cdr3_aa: CASSYAQLYEQYF
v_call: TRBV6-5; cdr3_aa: CASATWRTDTQYF
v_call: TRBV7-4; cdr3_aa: CASSLYDGQASYEQYF
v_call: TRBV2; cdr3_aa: CAGRRGTSGPYYEQYF
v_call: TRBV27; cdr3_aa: CASGQSTQYF
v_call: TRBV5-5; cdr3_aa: CASSIYGGSTDTQYF
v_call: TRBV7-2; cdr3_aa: CASSLALSSYEQYF
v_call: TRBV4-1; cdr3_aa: CASRPLGTGAYEQYF
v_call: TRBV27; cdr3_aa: CASSFGGQEREQYF
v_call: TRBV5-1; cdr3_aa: CASSPGTGEQFF
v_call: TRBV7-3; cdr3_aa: CASSSGTGSSYEQYF
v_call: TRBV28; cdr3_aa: CASSFEDREEAFF
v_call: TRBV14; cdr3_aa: CASSQDTLSPQHF
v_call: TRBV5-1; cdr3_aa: CASSLVGGINEQYF
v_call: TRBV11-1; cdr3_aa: CASSPEVAGREQYF
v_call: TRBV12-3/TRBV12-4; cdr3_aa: CASSHRGSQFF
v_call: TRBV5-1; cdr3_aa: CASSPQGAVYEQYF
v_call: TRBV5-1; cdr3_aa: CASSTQAGTGYEQYF
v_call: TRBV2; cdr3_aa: CASSEQGYEQYF
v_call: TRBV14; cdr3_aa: CASSQDPRSREYF
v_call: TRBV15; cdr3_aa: CATSSDREPLLPQHF
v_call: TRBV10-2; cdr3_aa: CASALAGGETQYF
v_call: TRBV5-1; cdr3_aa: CASTGTSGISSYNEQFF
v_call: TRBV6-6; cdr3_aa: CASSPPGPSGNTIYF
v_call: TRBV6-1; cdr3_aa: CASSEARSAWESGEQYF
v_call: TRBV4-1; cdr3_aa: CASSPQGGKLFF
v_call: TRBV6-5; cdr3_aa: CASSFSGYTSEKLFF
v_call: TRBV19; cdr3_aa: CASSLAPGTNIQYF
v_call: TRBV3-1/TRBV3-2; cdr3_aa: CASSQGGQINSPLHF
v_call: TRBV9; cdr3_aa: CASSVEGGSGNTIYF
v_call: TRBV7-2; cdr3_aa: CASSLSQLPGKNIQYF
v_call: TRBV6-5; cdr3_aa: CASSEGQGQPQHF
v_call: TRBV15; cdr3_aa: CATSTYRGSEQYF
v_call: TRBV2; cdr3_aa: CASSPPGGGAYEQYF
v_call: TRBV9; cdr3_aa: CASSVMGGAPDTQYF
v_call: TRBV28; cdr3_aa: CASSTGQGARNQPQHF
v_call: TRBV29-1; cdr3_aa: CSVLGLAGALSSYNEQFF
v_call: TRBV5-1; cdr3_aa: CASSLASQPGNTIYF
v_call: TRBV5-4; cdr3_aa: CASSLHGKYESRTDTQYF
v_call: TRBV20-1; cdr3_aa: CSASGLAGHEQFF
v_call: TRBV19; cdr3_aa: CASSPKGGLAPFF
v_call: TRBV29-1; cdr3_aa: CSVERSSYGYTF
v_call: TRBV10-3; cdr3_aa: CAISDFDGVEQYF
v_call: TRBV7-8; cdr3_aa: CASSEGLAPFQETQYF
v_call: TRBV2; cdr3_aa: CASGVTGGGQPQHF
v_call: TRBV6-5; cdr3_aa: CASSRGQEGNQPQHF
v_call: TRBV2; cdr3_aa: CASTRRWQGDPTDTQYF
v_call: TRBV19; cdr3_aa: CASSLAGAWEQFF
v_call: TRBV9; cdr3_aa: CASSPRTGERYEQYF
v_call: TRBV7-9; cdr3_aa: CASSSAGNEQYF
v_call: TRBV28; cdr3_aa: CASSSGQVSGANVLTF
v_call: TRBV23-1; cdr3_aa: CASSQSRTSGEVELFF
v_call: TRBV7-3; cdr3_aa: CASSLTTLAAFNEQFF